This TCR beta chain was profiled in a study of T cells in Graves' hyperthyroidism and ophthalmopathy. Germline V gives CDR1 SEHNR, CDR2 FQNEAQ (reference sequence). The V gene lost 8 bases and the J gene lost 4 bases, with 18 bases spanning the gap. This CDR3 contains 14 residues. TCR beta CDR3 sequences were amplified from RNA transcripts. A set of HTBI primers served as the primers for a first-round RT-PCR of the TCR CDR3. Each CDR3 protein gets one entry after TCRdb re-called the multiplex PCR reads with MiXCR. Of hundreds of thousands of distinct CDR3 sequences in the sample, roughly 21% were seen once.

This chain links TRBV7-9 with TRBJ2-7, with D possibly TRBD2 on 5 matching bases. The sequence was obtained from a man aged 35 to 55 with Graves' ophthalmopathy. The specimen sequenced was blood. CDR3 loop: CASGHSRAGYEQYF. CDR3 bases: TGTGCCAGCGGCCACTCCCGGGCGGGTTACGAGCAGTACTTC.